Below are 14 T cell receptor beta chains sequenced from a single sample in a study of shared clonotypes between healthy human individuals. Assay used: immunoSEQ multiplex PCR; TCRdb lists only in-frame clones, some missing. The table records just under 350,000 clones, about 73% of them present only once. The sample was memory CD4+ T cells sorted from blood. Subset indicated: CD45RA-negative fraction. The source is a man younger than 40 in good health.

This sequence joins TRBV12-2 and TRBJ2-2; the table's D call of TRBD2 was not tested on the DNA. TRBV12-2 is a listed pseudogene. This CDR3 region has 16 residues. The CDR3 sequence is CASRAEREGPTGELFF. DNA for the CDR3: TGTGCAAGTCGCGCAGAGCGGGAGGGCCCCACCGGGGAGCTGTTTTTT.

This clone was detected a few times. The chain uses TRBV7-5 and TRBJ2-7. TRBV7-5 is deemed a pseudogene. This CDR3 has 17 amino acids. CDR3 coding DNA: TGTGCCAGAAGCAGAAAAATGGAGACACGAGAACCCTACGAGCAGTACTTC. It encodes CARSRKMETREPYEQYF.

The chain recombines TRBV5-1 with TRBJ2-3; D unclear. Germline CDR1 and CDR2: SGHRS and YFSETQ. V lost 3 bases and J lost 10, with 15 bases in between. The CDR3 sequence is 13 residues long. Here the CDR3 reads CASSSNSATSQYF. For the CDR3, the DNA is TGCGCCAGCAGCTCCAACAGCGCGACTTCGCAGTATTTT.

This clone was recorded once. The chain employs TRBV27 and TRBJ1-2, with TRBD1 identical over 8 bases. The germline CDR1 and CDR2 sequences are MNHEY and SMNVEV (reference sequence). The trim removed 6 bases at V and 2 bases at J, leaving 2 bases unmatched. This CDR3 is 13 amino acids long. CDR3 amino acids: CASRRTGNYGYTF. For the CDR3, the DNA is TGTGCCAGCAGAAGGACAGGGAACTATGGCTACACCTTC.

This rearrangement joins TRBV7-2 to TRBJ2-3, with D possibly being TRBD2 (6 bases). Per the germline V gene, CDR1 is SGHTA and CDR2 is FQGNSA. There are 16 residues in the CDR3. Trimming took off 0 bases at V and 2 bases at J, with 12 bases between the two ends. The CDR3 DNA is TGTGCCAGCAGCTTAGCCCCTAGCGCCTCCACAGATACGCAGTATTTT. It encodes CASSLAPSASTDTQYF. Filled out from reference TRBV7-2 and TRBJ2-3, the complete variable domain reads GAGVSQSPSNKVTEKGKDVELRCDPISGHTALYWYRQSLGQGLEFLIYFQGNSAPDKSGLPSDRFSAERTGGSVSTLTIQRTQQEDSAVYLCASSLAPSASTDTQYFGPGTRLTVL.

This chain connects TRBV18 to TRBJ1-6; D not resolved. CDR1 is KGHSH and CDR2 is LQKENI in the germline V gene. Trimming shortened V by 0 bases and J by 12 bases, and 6 bases separated the two germline ends. The CDR3 length is 12 residues. Written as DNA, the CDR3 is TGTGCCAGCTCACCACCGGCCGGACCCCTCCACTTT. Protein product: CASSPPAGPLHF.

This clone was observed once. The rearrangement joins TRBV14 to TRBJ2-5, with D unresolved. CDR1 and CDR2 from the germline V gene are SGHDN and FVKESK. V shed 3 bases and J shed 7 bases, with 6 bases lying between them. The CDR3 totals 11 residues. The CDR3 nucleotides are TGTGCCAGCAGCCAGGGTTTGACCCAGTACTTC. Residues: CASSQGLTQYF.

The V gene is TRBV18, the J gene TRBJ1-1; the match to TRBD1 covers 8 bases. The junction had 4 bases not matched to a gene; V was cut back by 3 bases and J by 1 base. CDR1 and CDR2 (germline): KGHSH, LQKENI. This CDR3 comprises 15 residues. This CDR3 reads CASSPKGQGNTEAFF. The CDR3 coding sequence is TGTGCCAGCTCACCGAAAGGACAGGGGAACACTGAAGCTTTCTTT. Complete variable domain (other parts from reference TRBV18 and TRBJ1-1): NAGVMQNPRHLVRRRGQEARLRCSPMKGHSHVYWYRQLPEEGLKFMVYLQKENIIDESGMPKERFSAEFPKEGPSILRIQQVVRGDSAAYFCASSPKGQGNTEAFFGQGTRLTVV.

The rearrangement uses TRBV10-3 and TRBJ2-2; 8 nucleotides line up with TRBD1. CDR3 length: 15 amino acids. With V trimmed by 6 bases and J by 0 bases, 3 bases remained unmatched. Germline assignment: CDR1 ENHRY and CDR2 SYGVKD. CDR3 loop: CAIRDRASNTGELFF. The CDR3 bases are TGTGCCATCAGGGACAGGGCGTCGAACACCGGGGAGCTGTTTTTT.

CDR3 bases: TGTGCCAGCAGCCAAATTCAGCACCAAGAGACCCAGTACTTC. Translation: CASSQIQHQETQYF. This chain uses TRBV14 with TRBJ2-5; no clear D gene. Trimming cost V 2 bases and J 0 bases, with 7 bases left between them. The CDR3 has 14 amino acids. Per the germline V gene, CDR1 is SGHDN and CDR2 is FVKESK.

This clone has only a few counts. The V and J genes are TRBV6-1 and TRBJ1-2; 8 bases match TRBD1. Trimming cost V 8 bases and J 7 bases; bases outside gene matches: 12. The CDR3 is made up of 14 amino acids. Germline loops: CDR1 MNHNS, CDR2 SASEGT. CDR3 sequence: CASGEDRARGGYTF. CDR3 nucleotides: TGTGCCAGCGGGGAGGACAGGGCCAGGGGTGGCTACACCTTC.

The rearrangement links TRBV28 to TRBJ1-4; D is undetermined. CDR1 and CDR2 (germline): MDHEN, SYDVKM. Trimming pared 4 bases from V and 1 base from J, leaving 10 bases between. This CDR3 region has 15 residues. CDR3: CASSSQEGTNEKLFF. The CDR3 nucleotides are TGTGCCAGCAGTTCCCAGGAGGGAACTAATGAAAAACTGTTTTTT.

This clone was counted only a few times. The gene calls are TRBV5-1 and TRBJ1-2; TRBD1 aligns across 8 bases. CDR1 is SGHRS, CDR2 YFSETQ, per germline. The length of the CDR3 is 14 residues. Trimming cost V 3 bases and J 8 bases; bases outside gene matches: 9. CDR3 sequence (DNA): TGCGCCAGCAGCTCAGACAGGGGCACCGCGGGCTACACCTTC. Translated, it gives CASSSDRGTAGYTF. The whole variable domain, filled in from reference TRBV5-1 and TRBJ1-2, reads KAGVTQTPRYLIKTRGQQVTLSCSPISGHRSVSWYQQTPGQGLQFLFEYFSETQRNKGNFPGRFSGRQFSNSRSEMNVSTLELGDSALYLCASSSDRGTAGYTFGSGTRLTVV.

The rearrangement uses TRBV5-4 and TRBJ2-5; 8 bases fit TRBD1. V lost 4 bases and J lost 0; bases outside the gene matches: 2. Germline CDR1 is SGHNT and CDR2 is YYREEE (reference sequence). CDR3 length: 14 amino acids. CDR3 sequence reads: CASSAGQDQETQYF. The CDR3 DNA follows: TGTGCCAGCAGCGCGGGACAGGACCAAGAGACCCAGTACTTC.